This T cell receptor beta chain comes out of a study of T-cell memory formation after mild COVID-19. Study details: For the most part, TCR clusters were specific to one donor. Whole-study findings and limits: Mainly CM and EM harbored the contracting CD4+ clones; mainly EMRA harbored the CD8+ ones.

This CDR3 is built from 15 residues. Germline V gene data show CDR1 as SGHRS and CDR2 as YFSETQ. Trimming removed 4 bases from V and 2 bases from J, with 15 bases in between. As to this clonotype: Its antigen is unknown.

A 5'RACE reaction primed in the constant segment made cDNA libraries of TCR alpha and TCR beta, and these carried sample barcodes and UMIs. TCRdb re-called the 5' RACE reads with MiXCR, one entry per CDR3 protein. The sample holds 270,000 or so distinct CDR3 sequences, 16% seen once. The V and J genes are TRBV5-1 and TRBJ1-1, with D tentatively TRBD1 (6 bases). The sample was PBMCs or a T cell subset sorted from them (not recorded which). This sequence was found in a man between 18 and 29 years old who had mild COVID-19 (a few samples of this study predate the infection). Cell type and time point are not known. In nucleotides, the CDR3 is TGCGCCAGCAGCACGGGCGGGACACCCAACACTGAAGCTTTCTTT. It specifies CASSTGGTPNTEAFF.